Presented here are 19 T cell receptor beta chains from one specimen sequenced in a study of somatic mutations in cytotoxic T cells in rheumatoid arthritis. Assay used: immunoSEQ multiplex PCR; TCRdb lists only in-frame clones, some missing. The sample carries about 30,000 clones, around 83% recorded once. Sequencing input: CD8+ T cells sorted from blood. These receptors were collected from an adult with rheumatoid arthritis.

The J gene is TRBJ1-2, the V gene TRBV10-3; the match to TRBD1 covers 7 bases. J was trimmed by 4 bases and V by 0 bases; bases with no gene match: 8. Germline CDR1 and CDR2: ENHRY and SYGVKD. The CDR3 is made up of 16 amino acids. The CDR3 bases are TGTGCCATCAGTGAGTCTACGACAGGGCCTCCCTATGGCTACACCTTC. Protein sequence: CAISESTTGPPYGYTF.

This clone was counted a single time. The rearrangement links TRBV9 to TRBJ2-5; TRBD2 aligns across 9 bases. The CDR3 is 15 amino acids. Trimming took 0 bases from V and 2 from J; bases not matched to a gene: 2. Germline lookup yields CDR1 SGDLS and CDR2 YYNGEE. CDR3 DNA sequence: TGTGCCAGCAGCGTAGGACTAGCGGAGCAAGAGACCCAGTACTTC. Translation gives CASSVGLAEQETQYF.

The chain uses TRBV5-6 and TRBJ1-1, with D possibly being TRBD1 (6 bases). Trimming took 1 base from V and 0 from J, leaving 19 bases between them. Germline V gene lookup returns CDR1 SGHDT and CDR2 YYEEEE. CDR3 size: 18 residues. CDR3 bases: TGTGCCAGCAGCTTGAATGCAGGGGCGACGAAACTGAACACTGAAGCTTTCTTT. Encoded protein: CASSLNAGATKLNTEAFF.

This clone has just one count. The V gene is TRBV29-1, the J gene TRBJ2-1; D unresolved. CDR3 length equals 11 residues. The V gene lost 7 bases and the J gene lost 10 bases, with 14 bases spanning the gap. Germline V gene sequence: CDR1 SQVTM, CDR2 ANQGSEA. CDR3 amino acids: CSGPMGGEQFF. CDR3 in DNA: TGCAGCGGACCAATGGGTGGGGAGCAGTTCTTC.

The CDR3 loop is CASSLSQGPDTQYF. For the CDR3, the DNA is TGTGCCAGCAGTTTATCTCAGGGGCCAGATACGCAGTATTTT. This rearrangement joins TRBV27 to TRBJ2-3; tentatively, D is TRBD1 (6 bases). The V end lost 0 bases, the J end lost 4 bases, and 8 bases lay between the germline ends. The CDR3 runs 14 residues. The germline V gene encodes CDR1 MNHEY and CDR2 SMNVEV (reference sequence).

This clone was seen only once. The rearrangement links TRBV7-9 to TRBJ2-1, with 8 bases aligning to TRBD1. The CDR3 has 12 residues. Germline V lookup: CDR1 SEHNR, CDR2 FQNEAQ (reference sequence). The V gene end was trimmed by 5 bases and the J gene end by 7 bases; junction bases not matched to a gene: 1. As DNA, the CDR3 is TGTGCCAGCAGCCGACAGGGGAATGAGCAGTTCTTC. It yields the protein CASSRQGNEQFF.

The rearrangement joins TRBV27 to TRBJ2-1; the D is unclear. Germline V lookup: CDR1 MNHEY, CDR2 SMNVEV (reference sequence). Trimming left V 3 bases short and J 4 bases short, with 1 base between. The CDR3 sequence is 11 residues long. The CDR3 DNA reads TGTGCCAGCAGTTTTTACAATGAGCAGTTCTTC. Its translation: CASSFYNEQFF.

The V gene is TRBV7-2, the J gene TRBJ2-4, with TRBD2 matching 7 bases. The ends lost 2 bases at V and 5 bases at J; junction bases unmatched: 12. Germline CDR1 is SGHTA and CDR2 is FQGNSA. CDR3 length: 17 residues. The CDR3 reads CASSLWVGGTRENIQYF. CDR3 nucleotide sequence: TGTGCCAGCAGCTTATGGGTGGGAGGGACGCGAGAAAACATTCAGTACTTC.

This chain joins TRBV9 and TRBJ2-5; 7 nucleotides line up with TRBD2. In germline, CDR1 is SGDLS, CDR2 YYNGEE. CDR3 length equals 16 residues. V lost 0 bases and J lost 4; bases outside the gene matches: 9. CDR3 coding DNA: TGTGCCAGCAGCGTAGGTCGGACTAGTCGGCCAGAGACCCAGTACTTC. Amino acid sequence: CASSVGRTSRPETQYF.

This sequence joins TRBV7-8 and TRBJ2-7; 7 positions match TRBD2. The CDR3 spans 15 residues. V shed 1 base, J shed 2 bases, and the junction held 5 bases outside the gene matches. Germline V gives CDR1 SGHVS, CDR2 FQNEAQ. The CDR3 sequence: CASSLGGGTAYEQYF. The CDR3 region has the DNA TGTGCCAGCAGCTTAGGGGGGGGGACCGCCTACGAGCAGTACTTC. Looking up the rest from reference TRBV7-8 and TRBJ2-7 gives the full variable domain: GAGVSQSPRYKVAKRGQDVALRCDPISGHVSLFWYQQALGQGPEFLTYFQNEAQLDKSGLPSDRFFAERPEGSVSTLKIQRTQQEDSAVYLCASSLGGGTAYEQYFGPGTRLTVT.

This sequence joins TRBV19 and TRBJ2-6, with 7 nucleotides matching TRBD1. CDR3 length: 19 amino acids. Germline lookup yields CDR1 LNHDA and CDR2 SQIVND (reference sequence). Trimming at V came to 6 bases and at J to 0 bases, leaving 14 bases not matched to a gene. Written as DNA, the CDR3 is TGTGCCAGTAGCCCCCTTGGGACAGTCCTACTCTCTGGGGCCAACGTCCTGACTTTC. Its protein product is CASSPLGTVLLSGANVLTF.

The chain combines TRBV19 with TRBJ2-7; 7 bases line up with TRBD2. Germline V CDR1 and CDR2: LNHDA, SQIVND (reference sequence). V gave up 5 bases and J gave up 2 bases; unmatched junction bases: 12. This CDR3 is 16 amino acids long. The chain's CDR3 is CASSPFLAEVAYEQYF. In DNA, the CDR3 is TGTGCCAGTAGTCCCTTTCTAGCGGAGGTGGCCTACGAGCAGTACTTC.

The rearrangement uses TRBV14 and TRBJ1-6; a possible D gene is TRBD1 (6 bases). The CDR3 totals 15 residues. The germline V gene has CDR1 SGHDN and CDR2 FVKESK. With 5 bases removed from V and 1 base from J, the gap between germline ends came to 9 bases. The CDR3, as DNA: TGTGCCAGCAGCGAACAGGGTTCCTATAATTCACCCCTCCACTTT. This encodes CASSEQGSYNSPLHF.

CDR3 in DNA: TGTGCCAGCGGCCAGGGGGCCTACGAGCAGTACTTC. The encoded protein is CASGQGAYEQYF. The chain links TRBV27 to TRBJ2-7, with 7 bases matching TRBD1. This CDR3 contains 12 residues. CDR1 MNHEY and CDR2 SMNVEV come from the germline V gene (reference sequence). The J segment lost 2 bases and the V segment lost 8 bases, leaving 3 bases of the junction unmatched.

V is TRBV9 and J is TRBJ2-3, with D possibly called TRBD1 or TRBD2 (5 bases each). With 3 bases removed from V and 4 bases from J, the gap between germline ends came to 15 bases. The CDR3 has 15 residues. Germline V gene data show CDR1 as SGDLS and CDR2 as YYNGEE. The CDR3 nucleotides are TGTGCCAGCAGCGCTGGGACCTTCAGGGCAGATACGCAGTATTTT. Protein product: CASSAGTFRADTQYF.

The V and J genes are TRBV18 and TRBJ1-1, with a weak D call TRBD1 (6 bases). Deletions cut 2 bases from V and 1 base from J, with 8 bases between. The CDR3 is 14 amino acids. Germline V gives CDR1 KGHSH, CDR2 LQKENI. The CDR3 DNA is TGTGCCAGCTCACCAGAGGGGGGGAACACTGAAGCTTTCTTT. Translating it yields CASSPEGGNTEAFF.

The chain couples TRBV10-1 to TRBJ1-3; 8 nucleotides match TRBD1. V was pared by 6 bases and J by 2 bases, with 6 bases of the junction left unmatched. Germline V gene data show CDR1 as WNHNN and CDR2 as SYGVQD (reference sequence). This CDR3 has 15 amino acids. CDR3 amino acids: CASSEDRGAGNTIYF. CDR3 nucleotide sequence: TGCGCCAGCAGCGAAGACAGGGGAGCTGGAAACACCATATATTTT.

This chain joins TRBV11-2 and TRBJ2-2, with D uncertain. CDR1 SGHAT and CDR2 FQNNGV come from the germline V gene. CDR3 length equals 13 residues. Deletions cut 1 base from V and 6 bases from J, with 6 bases between. The CDR3 sequence: CASSLVLAGELFF. The DNA for the CDR3 is TGTGCCAGCAGCTTAGTACTGGCCGGGGAGCTGTTTTTT.

This clone was observed a handful of times. This chain connects TRBV7-9 to TRBJ2-1; 12 nucleotides line up with TRBD2. This CDR3 spans 15 amino acids. Germline V gene sequence: CDR1 SEHNR, CDR2 FQNEAQ (reference sequence). Germline trimming cut 1 base from V and 6 bases from J; bases unmatched to any gene: 1. CDR3 amino acids: CASSLVLAGGNEQFF. In DNA form, the CDR3 reads TGTGCCAGCAGCTTAGTACTAGCGGGAGGCAATGAGCAGTTCTTC.